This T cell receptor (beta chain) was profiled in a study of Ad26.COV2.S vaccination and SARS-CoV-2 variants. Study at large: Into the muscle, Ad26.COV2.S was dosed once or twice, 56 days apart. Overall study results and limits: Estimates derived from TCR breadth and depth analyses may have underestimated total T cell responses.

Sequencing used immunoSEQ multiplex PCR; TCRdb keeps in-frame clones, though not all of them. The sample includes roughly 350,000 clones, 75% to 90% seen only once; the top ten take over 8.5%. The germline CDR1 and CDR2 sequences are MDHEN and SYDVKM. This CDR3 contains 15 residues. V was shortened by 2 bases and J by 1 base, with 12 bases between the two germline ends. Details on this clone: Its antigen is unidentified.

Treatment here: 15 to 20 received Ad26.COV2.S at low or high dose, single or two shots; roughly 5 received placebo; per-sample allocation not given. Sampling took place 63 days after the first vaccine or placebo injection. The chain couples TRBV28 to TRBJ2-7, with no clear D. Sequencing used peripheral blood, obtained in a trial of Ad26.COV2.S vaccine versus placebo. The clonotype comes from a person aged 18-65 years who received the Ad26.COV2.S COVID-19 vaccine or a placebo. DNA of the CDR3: TGTGCCAGCAGTTTAAAGGGTGCGCTATCCTACGAGCAGTACTTC. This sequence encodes CASSLKGALSYEQYF.